The 22 T cell receptor beta chains in this list originate from one sample, sequenced in a study of CD8+ T cells in alopecia areata. Extracted from the samples, RNA was reverse transcribed into cDNA to serve as the sequencing template. The assay was immunoSEQ multiplex PCR, and TCRdb's table has in-frame clones only and misses some. Altogether 150,000 to 200,000 clones are present, 59% being singletons, with the ten largest covering approximately 15%. The source was CD4+ T cells sorted from blood, collected at week 0. The receptors here all came from a human donor with alopecia areata.

V usage is TRBV30 and J usage is TRBJ1-1, with D perhaps TRBD1 (5 bases). The V gene lost 2 bases and the J gene lost 6 bases, with 16 bases spanning the gap. CDR3 size: 14 residues. The germline CDR1 and CDR2 sequences are GTSNPN and SVGIG (reference sequence). The CDR3 DNA sequence: TGTGCCTGGAGTTCTGTCGGGGCCAACGCTGAAGCTTTCTTT. It encodes CAWSSVGANAEAFF.

There are a few counts of this clone. V gene TRBV7-9 combines with J gene TRBJ2-1; D perhaps matches TRBD1 (6 bases). V gave up 4 bases and J gave up 0 bases, with 16 bases separating them. In germline, CDR1 is SEHNR, CDR2 FQNEAQ (reference sequence). This CDR3 comprises 17 residues. CDR3 DNA: TGTGCCAGCAGCTCAGGGGTGACGGGCCTCTCCTACAATGAGCAGTTCTTC. This codes for CASSSGVTGLSYNEQFF.

This clone turned up a few times. The chain couples TRBV9 to TRBJ1-2; D gene uncertain. Between the trimmed V and J ends, which lost 0 bases and 11 bases, there was a span of 8 bases. This CDR3 spans 11 amino acids. Germline values: CDR1 SGDLS, CDR2 YYNGEE. The CDR3 sequence is CASSVADRYTF. For the CDR3, the DNA is TGTGCCAGCAGCGTAGCTGACCGGTACACCTTC.

V usage is TRBV19 and J usage is TRBJ1-1; D unresolved. Germline CDR1 LNHDA, CDR2 SQIVND (reference sequence). The CDR3 loop spans 17 amino acids. V was shortened by 3 bases and J by 1 base, with 18 bases between the two germline ends. The CDR3 DNA reads as TGTGCCAGTAGTATTTCCGGGCAGCGGCAGCGGAACACTGAAGCTTTCTTT. Its translation: CASSISGQRQRNTEAFF.

This clone was detected only a few times. V usage is TRBV7-2 and J usage is TRBJ2-2; D gene ambiguous. The CDR3 is made up of 16 amino acids. V shed 3 bases and J shed 4 bases, with 15 bases lying between them. The germline V gene encodes CDR1 SGHTA and CDR2 FQGNSA. The CDR3 DNA is TGTGCCAGCAGCTTCCAAGGGTTTCGTGGCACCGGGGAGCTGTTTTTT. Protein product: CASSFQGFRGTGELFF.

The V gene is TRBV6-5, the J gene TRBJ1-3, with D maybe TRBD1 (5 bases). The germline V gene has CDR1 MNHEY and CDR2 SVGAGI. This CDR3 comprises 14 residues. V shed 5 bases and J shed 0 bases, with 8 bases lying between them. CDR3 in amino acids: CASSKGHSGNTIYF. CDR3 DNA sequence: TGTGCCAGCAGTAAGGGGCACTCTGGAAACACCATATATTTT.

This clone was seen only a few times. The chain has TRBV5-1 and TRBJ1-2, with D unresolved. Germline V CDR1 and CDR2: SGHRS, YFSETQ. V was pared by 3 bases and J by 4 bases, with 19 bases between. This CDR3 comprises 16 residues. This CDR3 reads CASSSNTVPEGYGYTF. CDR3 DNA: TGCGCCAGCAGCTCGAATACAGTGCCCGAGGGCTATGGCTACACCTTC.

This clone has only a few counts. The chain couples TRBV7-9 to TRBJ2-3; D not resolved. Germline V CDR1 and CDR2: SEHNR, FQNEAQ (reference sequence). The CDR3 runs to 12 residues. With 5 bases removed from V and 6 bases from J, the gap between germline ends came to 9 bases. In DNA form, the CDR3 reads TGTGCCAGCAGCCAACTACAGGATACGCAGTATTTT. As protein: CASSQLQDTQYF.

The chain combines TRBV30 with TRBJ1-1; tentatively, D is TRBD1 (6 bases). V lost 2 bases to trimming and J lost 1 base, with 11 bases between them. CDR1 and CDR2 (germline): GTSNPN, SVGIG (reference sequence). The length of the CDR3 is 14 residues. The CDR3 bases are TGTGCCTGGAGTTTCGGGACACAGAACACTGAAGCTTTCTTT. As protein: CAWSFGTQNTEAFF.

This chain connects TRBV9 to TRBJ2-6; TRBD2 might be the D (6 bases). From germline, CDR1 is SGDLS and CDR2 YYNGEE. CDR3 length: 15 amino acids. V lost 7 bases to trimming and J lost 0 bases, with 11 bases between them. CDR3 in DNA: TGTGCCAGCGGCCGGGGGAACTCTGGGGCCAACGTCCTGACTTTC. Residues: CASGRGNSGANVLTF.

A few counts support this clone. The chain carries TRBV29-1 and TRBJ1-6; tentatively, D is TRBD1 (5 bases). Trimming took 6 bases from V and 8 from J, leaving 14 bases between them. CDR1 SQVTM and CDR2 ANQGSEA come from the germline V gene. The length of the CDR3 is 13 residues. CDR3 DNA: TGCAGCGTCCAGGTAGGGGCCGATTCACCCCTCCACTTT. It codes for CSVQVGADSPLHF.

This clone has more than one count but fewer than ten. The V and J genes are TRBV7-9 and TRBJ1-6, with D possibly matching TRBD1 (6 bases). The CDR3 spans 15 residues. V was pared by 2 bases and J by 8 bases, with 13 bases between. Per the germline V gene, CDR1 is SEHNR and CDR2 is FQNEAQ (reference sequence). CDR3 DNA: TGTGCCAGCAGCTTACCCTCACAGGGACATTCACCCCTCCACTTT. Protein sequence: CASSLPSQGHSPLHF. Full variable domain (rest looked up from reference TRBV7-9 and TRBJ1-6): DTGVSQNPRHKITKRGQNVTFRCDPISEHNRLYWYRQTLGQGPEFLTYFQNEAQLEKSRLLSDRFSAERPKGSFSTLEIQRTEQGDSAMYLCASSLPSQGHSPLHFGNGTRLTVT.

CDR3 in amino acids: CASWDAGRSGETQYF. The CDR3, as DNA: TGCGCCAGCTGGGACGCCGGGAGGTCTGGGGAGACCCAGTACTTC. V is TRBV5-1 and J is TRBJ2-5; TRBD2 matches at 7 bases. The V segment lost 7 bases and the J segment 5 bases; nucleotides outside the gene matches: 14. The CDR3 runs to 15 residues. Germline assignment: CDR1 SGHRS and CDR2 YFSETQ.

The gene calls are TRBV9 and TRBJ1-1; TRBD1 matches at 10 bases. The J segment lost 3 bases and the V segment lost 4 bases, leaving 6 bases of the junction unmatched. Germline V CDR1 and CDR2: SGDLS, YYNGEE. The CDR3 has 15 amino acids. The CDR3 sequence: CASSLPGTGDTEAFF. The CDR3 DNA is TGTGCCAGCAGCCTTCCCGGGACAGGGGACACTGAAGCTTTCTTT.

V usage is TRBV19 and J usage is TRBJ1-5; TRBD1 might be the D (6 bases). V was shortened by 11 bases and J by 3 bases, with 14 bases between the two germline ends. CDR3 length: 13 residues. Germline CDR1 and CDR2: LNHDA and SQIVND (reference sequence). The CDR3 DNA sequence: TGTGCCGGAGGGCAGGGGAACAATCAGCCCCAGCATTTT. Amino acids: CAGGQGNNQPQHF.

The chain joins TRBV4-2 to TRBJ1-6; D not certain. Germline CDR1 and CDR2: LGHNA and YNFKEQ. Trimming removed 1 base from V and 9 bases from J, with 10 bases in between. CDR3 length equals 14 residues. The CDR3 here is CASSQGDIGSPLHF. The CDR3 DNA is TGTGCCAGCAGCCAAGGGGATATCGGTTCACCCCTCCACTTT.

The genes are TRBV6-6 and TRBJ2-7; D not resolved. The germline V and J ends were trimmed by 7 bases and 6 bases, with 19 bases remaining between them. The CDR3 has 14 amino acids. Germline CDR1 MNHNY, CDR2 SVGAGI (reference sequence). CDR3 DNA: TGTGCCAGCAACCTCAAAAACCGGCCTCCCGAGCAGTACTTC. Protein product: CASNLKNRPPEQYF.

CDR3 amino acids: CASSGTGGSNQPQHF. CDR3 nucleotides: TGTGCCAGCAGTGGGACAGGGGGTAGCAATCAGCCCCAGCATTTT. The chain carries TRBV2 and TRBJ1-5; 10 nucleotides line up with TRBD1. Germline V gives CDR1 SNHLY, CDR2 FYNNEI. The CDR3 is 15 amino acids. Losses at the gene ends were 4 bases for V and 0 bases for J; bases not matched to a gene: 0.

The V gene is TRBV10-3, the J gene TRBJ2-7; possibly TRBD2 for D (6 bases). Germline V gene lookup returns CDR1 ENHRY and CDR2 SYGVKD. This CDR3 comprises 11 residues. V was clipped by 11 bases and J by 1 base, with 9 bases between them. For the CDR3, the DNA is TGTGCCGCCGGGGGTTCCTACGAGCAGTACTTC. Its protein is CAAGGSYEQYF.

V and J are TRBV15 and TRBJ2-2; 7 bases fit TRBD1. The junction had 2 bases not matched to a gene; V was cut back by 1 base and J by 0 bases. The CDR3 spans 16 residues. Germline CDR1 is LNHNV and CDR2 is YYDKDF (reference sequence). The CDR3 DNA reads TGTGCCACCAGCAGAGGACAGGGAGCGAACACCGGGGAGCTGTTTTTT. This gives the protein CATSRGQGANTGELFF. The full variable domain, completed using reference TRBV15 and TRBJ2-2, is DAMVIQNPRYQVTQFGKPVTLSCSQTLNHNVMYWYQQKSSQAPKLLFHYYDKDFNNEADTPDNFQSRRPNTSFCFLDIRSPGLGDTAMYLCATSRGQGANTGELFFGEGSRLTVL.

The chain links TRBV27 to TRBJ2-5; TRBD1 might be the D (8 bases). V dropped 7 bases and J dropped 4 bases, with 16 bases sitting between them. This CDR3 region has 14 residues. Per the germline V gene, CDR1 is MNHEY and CDR2 is SMNVEV (reference sequence). CDR3 sequence (DNA): TGTGCCAGCAACCGACAGGGGAGGGGAGAGACCCAGTACTTC. Protein product: CASNRQGRGETQYF.

This clone appeared a few times. The rearrangement links TRBV4-1 to TRBJ1-1, with D maybe TRBD1 (5 bases). Germline V gene data show CDR1 as MGHRA and CDR2 as YSYEKL. Trimming stripped 2 bases from V and 4 bases from J, with 17 bases between. This CDR3 region has 16 residues. The CDR3 DNA follows: TGCGCCAGCAGCCAACGACCTCTGAGGGGAAGCACTGAAGCTTTCTTT. It codes for CASSQRPLRGSTEAFF.